The 23 T cell receptor beta chains presented below share a single source sample, sequenced in a study of spatial heterogeneity in lung cancer. TCRdb independently ran MiXCR on the 5' RACE reads; one entry per CDR3 protein. The sample includes about 44,000 distinct CDR3 sequences, roughly an eighth of them seen just once. Time point denoted: sample taken at primary tumor resection. Sequencing covered unsorted whole RNA taken from tumor, nontumor lung or frozen PBMC. The sample consisted of PBMCs, taken at surgery. The receptors originated from a male donor with early-stage non-small cell lung cancer.

This chain joins TRBV28 and TRBJ2-7; TRBD1 matches at 7 bases. The CDR3 sequence is 13 residues long. Germline CDR1 and CDR2: MDHEN and SYDVKM. The trim removed 5 bases at V and 2 bases at J, leaving 3 bases unmatched. CDR3 nucleotide sequence: TGTGCCAGCAGTCCGGGACAGACCTACGAGCAGTACTTC. Translation gives CASSPGQTYEQYF.

About this clonotype itself: The junction departs from germline at one end; a sequencing error may be responsible. The V call is TRBV7-8, the J call TRBJ1-2; no clear D. Germline CDR1 reads SGHVS; CDR2 reads FQNEAQ. The CDR3 is made up of 13 amino acids. In nucleotides, the CDR3 is TGTGCCGGCAGCCAGATAGCTAACTATGGCTACACCTTC. Protein: CAGSQIANYGYTF.

This clonotype was recorded at least ten times. The chain couples TRBV29-1 to TRBJ1-2; D gene ambiguous. The germline V and J ends were trimmed by 2 bases and 8 bases, with 15 bases remaining between them. The CDR3 has 13 residues. Germline V CDR1 and CDR2: SQVTM, ANQGSEA. CDR3 sequence: CSVEWGKAGGYTF. DNA of the CDR3: TGCAGCGTTGAATGGGGAAAGGCAGGCGGCTACACCTTC.

The CDR3 nucleotides read TGCAGTGCTAGTCACACTCCTAGCGGGAGTCCAGATACGCAGTATTTT. Amino acid sequence: CSASHTPSGSPDTQYF. This chain connects TRBV20-1 to TRBJ2-3, with 10 bases aligning to TRBD2. Per the germline V gene, CDR1 is DFQATT and CDR2 is SNEGSKA (reference sequence). This CDR3 spans 16 amino acids. The V and J ends lost 3 bases and 4 bases, in that order; junction bases with no gene match: 10.

The chain carries TRBV20-1 and TRBJ2-1; 9 bases map to TRBD2. Germline CDR1 reads DFQATT; CDR2 reads SNEGSKA (reference sequence). The V gene end was trimmed by 2 bases and the J gene end by 6 bases; junction bases not matched to a gene: 8. There are 15 residues in the CDR3. CDR3 sequence reads: CSARFKASGVNEQFF. CDR3 in DNA: TGCAGTGCTAGATTCAAGGCTAGCGGGGTCAATGAGCAGTTCTTC.

J is TRBJ1-6 and V is TRBV29-1, with 7 bases lining up with TRBD1. V trimming: 6 bases; J trimming: 7 bases; junction bases outside the gene matches: 3. This CDR3 comprises 12 residues. From germline, CDR1 is SQVTM and CDR2 ANQGSEA. CDR3 region: CSVQGENSPLHF. The CDR3 region has the DNA TGCAGCGTGCAGGGGGAAAATTCACCCCTCCACTTT.

The V gene is TRBV4-2, the J gene TRBJ2-5, with a possible D match to TRBD1 (5 bases). V was pared by 0 bases and J by 5 bases, with 10 bases between. Germline CDR1 LGHNA, CDR2 YNFKEQ. CDR3 length: 14 residues. As DNA, the CDR3 is TGTGCCAGCAGCCAAGATAGGGGCCGGGAGACCCAGTACTTC. This gives the protein CASSQDRGRETQYF.

There are a few counts of this clonotype. CDR3 sequence: CSARSPPTGIGYTF. CDR3 sequence (DNA): TGCAGTGCTAGATCCCCCCCTACAGGGATAGGCTACACCTTC. The chain combines TRBV20-1 with TRBJ1-2; D perhaps matches TRBD1 (6 bases). Germline lookup yields CDR1 DFQATT and CDR2 SNEGSKA (reference sequence). V dropped 2 bases and J dropped 8 bases, with 18 bases sitting between them. The CDR3 extends over 14 amino acids.

The chain uses TRBV20-1 and TRBJ2-7, with 7 bases aligning to TRBD2. J gave up 2 bases and V 6 bases, and 10 bases lay outside the gene matches. The CDR3 covers 14 residues. The germline CDR1 and CDR2 sequences are DFQATT and SNEGSKA (reference sequence). CDR3 protein: CSAGRTSQTYEQYF. The CDR3 DNA is TGCAGTGCAGGAAGGACTAGTCAAACCTACGAGCAGTACTTC.

By frequency in the sample, this clonotype is medium-sized. The chain employs TRBV2 and TRBJ2-7; perhaps TRBD2 as D (6 bases). The V gene lost 8 bases and the J gene lost 5 bases, with 16 bases spanning the gap. Germline V CDR1 and CDR2: SNHLY, FYNNEI. This CDR3 has 13 residues. The CDR3 DNA is TGTGCCAGCGGGACTGCCGAATTCGACGAGCAGTACTTC. Amino acids: CASGTAEFDEQYF.

This clonotype occurred many times. The rearrangement links TRBV28 to TRBJ1-2; D is unresolved. The CDR3 consists of 12 residues. Trimming took off 2 bases at V and 4 bases at J, with 5 bases between the two ends. In germline, CDR1 is MDHEN, CDR2 SYDVKM. The CDR3 loop is CASSLRLYGYTF. CDR3 bases: TGTGCCAGCAGTTTACGTCTCTATGGCTACACCTTC.

This clonotype has a handful of counts. The chain has TRBV5-1 and TRBJ2-3, with D perhaps given as TRBD1 or TRBD2 (5 bases each). The V gene lost 0 bases and the J gene lost 5 bases, with 7 bases spanning the gap. The CDR3 covers 13 residues. Per germline, CDR1 SGHRS and CDR2 YFSETQ. CDR3 sequence (DNA): TGCGCCAGCAGCTTGGTTGGGGGAGATACGCAGTATTTT. This translates into CASSLVGGDTQYF.

This clonotype was detected a few times. This chain uses TRBV5-6 with TRBJ1-5; D call uncertain. CDR3 length: 12 amino acids. Germline CDR1 is SGHDT and CDR2 is YYEEEE. V was pared by 5 bases and J by 5 bases, with 8 bases between. The CDR3: CASSRRHQPQHF. CDR3 nucleotides: TGTGCCAGCAGTCGGCGACATCAGCCCCAGCATTTT.

This clonotype turned up a few times. The chain combines TRBV10-3 with TRBJ2-7, with TRBD2 identical over 7 bases. This CDR3 comprises 15 residues. The V segment lost 6 bases and the J segment 1 base; nucleotides outside the gene matches: 9. Germline loops: CDR1 ENHRY, CDR2 SYGVKD. CDR3 sequence (DNA): TGTGCCATCAGAGCTAGCGGAGGTCTATCCTACGAGCAGTACTTC. It encodes CAIRASGGLSYEQYF.

This clonotype occurred many times. The V call is TRBV6-2 or TRBV6-3, the J call TRBJ2-4, with TRBD2 matching over 9 bases. The CDR3 is 18 amino acids. V lost 7 bases and J lost 0; bases outside the gene matches: 13. Germline CDR1 reads MNHEY; CDR2 reads SVGEGT. Here the CDR3 DNA reads TGTGCCAGCACCCCCGGGGTAGCGGGAGTTCGAGCCAAAAACATTCAGTACTTC. This codes for CASTPGVAGVRAKNIQYF.

This clonotype was observed a few times. The J gene is TRBJ2-7, the V gene TRBV4-1; 7 nucleotides agree with TRBD1. The CDR3 extends over 16 amino acids. Germline V gives CDR1 MGHRA, CDR2 YSYEKL. Losses at the gene ends were 4 bases for V and 5 bases for J; bases not matched to a gene: 14. CDR3 DNA: TGCGCCAGCAGCCTTCAAGCAGTACAGGGGATCCACGAGCAGTACTTC. Amino acids: CASSLQAVQGIHEQYF.

The V call is TRBV7-2, the J call TRBJ2-3; D perhaps matches TRBD2 (7 bases). This CDR3 contains 15 residues. Trimming shortened V by 6 bases and J by 2 bases, and 15 bases separated the two germline ends. Germline loops: CDR1 SGHTA, CDR2 FQGNSA. In DNA, the CDR3 is TGTGCCAGCAGTCCCGCGGCGGGGGCCACAGATACGCAGTATTTT. This codes for CASSPAAGATDTQYF.

The sample holds a few counts of this clonotype. The V and J genes are TRBV6-1 and TRBJ1-2, with D uncertain. The V and J ends lost 1 base and 2 bases respectively, with 5 bases between them. The germline V gene encodes CDR1 MNHNS and CDR2 SASEGT. CDR3 length equals 13 residues. The CDR3 loop reads CASSEGENYGYTF. CDR3 DNA: TGTGCCAGCAGTGAAGGGGAGAACTATGGCTACACCTTC.

The table lists this clonotype with many counts. The chain uses TRBV3-1 and TRBJ2-3; 13 positions agree with TRBD2. V shed 3 bases and J 4 bases; nucleotides not matched to a gene: 13. CDR1 is LGHDT and CDR2 is YNNKEL in the germline V gene (reference sequence). This CDR3 is built from 19 residues. For the CDR3, the DNA is TGTGCCAGCAGCCAGGGGACTAGCGGGACCGGCTGGGGGGCAGATACGCAGTATTTT. Residues: CASSQGTSGTGWGADTQYF.

The V and J genes are TRBV6-6 and TRBJ1-5; D gene uncertain. From germline, CDR1 is MNHNY and CDR2 SVGAGI (reference sequence). V lost 7 bases and J 6 bases, leaving 13 bases between the germline ends. This CDR3 comprises 13 residues. The CDR3, as DNA: TGTGCCAGCACCACGGAGGGTGGTCAGCCCCAGCATTTT. It yields the protein CASTTEGGQPQHF.

The CDR3 region has the DNA TGTGCCAGCAGTGAGTTCAGGGGCACTGAAGCTTTCTTT. It is translated as CASSEFRGTEAFF. The rearrangement links TRBV6-4 to TRBJ1-1, with D perhaps matching TRBD1 (6 bases). Per the germline V gene, CDR1 is MRHNA and CDR2 is SNTAGT. V was pared by 3 bases and J by 4 bases, with 9 bases between. This CDR3 region has 13 residues.

As regards this clonotype: This may come from a read error, since a much larger clone is one base off. The V and J genes are TRBV12-3 or TRBV12-4 and TRBJ1-1; D gene unclear. The CDR3 is 14 residues long. The CDR3 reads CASSLSTVGTVAFF. The CDR3 region has the DNA TGTGCCAGCAGTTTGTCTACAGTGGGCACTGTAGCTTTCTTT.

This clonotype has a handful of counts. The V call is TRBV23-1, the J call TRBJ2-5; D is tentatively TRBD1 or TRBD2 (6 bases each). TRBV23-1 is filed as an ORF, its function uncertain. The CDR3 is 18 residues long. V was cut by 4 bases and J by 3 bases, with 24 bases left in between. Here the CDR3 reads CASSPAFSGGPVKETQYF. The CDR3 coding sequence is TGCGCCAGCAGTCCCGCTTTTAGTGGGGGGCCCGTCAAAGAGACCCAGTACTTC.